Below are 2 T cell receptor beta chains sequenced from a single sample in a study of vaccination effects on CD4 cells after COVID-19. The protocol was immunoSEQ multiplex PCR, while the TCRdb copy is restricted to in-frame clones and leaves out a portion. This table has over 20,000 clones, 74% appearing once. For these receptors, no antigen is known. Pools of viral peptides were used by the ViraFEST assay to expand antigen-specific CD4+ T cells ahead of sequencing. Once cultured for nine to ten days, the cells underwent separation to obtain CD4+ T cells. Confirmation by PCR established that the person had SARS-CoV-2 infection between March and December 2020. The material sequenced was CD4+ T cells from PBMCs cultured with a peptide pool, taken before COVID-19 vaccination. All receptors come from a human donor who had a prior SARS-CoV-2 infection.

This chain uses TRBV6-6 with TRBJ1-3, with no clear D. V lost 0 bases and J 4 bases, leaving 4 bases between the germline ends. The CDR3 is made up of 13 amino acids. Germline V CDR1 and CDR2: MNHNY, SVGAGI (reference sequence). The CDR3 here is CASSYSPGNTIYF. CDR3 sequence (DNA): TGTGCCAGCAGTTACTCGCCCGGAAACACCATATATTTT.

The chain recombines TRBV7-8 with TRBJ2-3; TRBD1 is a possible D gene (5 bases). CDR1 and CDR2 from the germline V gene are SGHVS and FQNEAQ. The CDR3 is 15 residues long. With 1 base removed from V and 7 bases from J, the gap between germline ends came to 15 bases. The CDR3 DNA sequence: TGTGCCAGCAGCTTAGGATCAGGGTCCGTGAATACGCAGTATTTT. Translating it yields CASSLGSGSVNTQYF. Looking up the rest from reference TRBV7-8 and TRBJ2-3 gives the full variable domain: GAGVSQSPRYKVAKRGQDVALRCDPISGHVSLFWYQQALGQGPEFLTYFQNEAQLDKSGLPSDRFFAERPEGSVSTLKIQRTQQEDSAVYLCASSLGSGSVNTQYFGPGTRLTVL.